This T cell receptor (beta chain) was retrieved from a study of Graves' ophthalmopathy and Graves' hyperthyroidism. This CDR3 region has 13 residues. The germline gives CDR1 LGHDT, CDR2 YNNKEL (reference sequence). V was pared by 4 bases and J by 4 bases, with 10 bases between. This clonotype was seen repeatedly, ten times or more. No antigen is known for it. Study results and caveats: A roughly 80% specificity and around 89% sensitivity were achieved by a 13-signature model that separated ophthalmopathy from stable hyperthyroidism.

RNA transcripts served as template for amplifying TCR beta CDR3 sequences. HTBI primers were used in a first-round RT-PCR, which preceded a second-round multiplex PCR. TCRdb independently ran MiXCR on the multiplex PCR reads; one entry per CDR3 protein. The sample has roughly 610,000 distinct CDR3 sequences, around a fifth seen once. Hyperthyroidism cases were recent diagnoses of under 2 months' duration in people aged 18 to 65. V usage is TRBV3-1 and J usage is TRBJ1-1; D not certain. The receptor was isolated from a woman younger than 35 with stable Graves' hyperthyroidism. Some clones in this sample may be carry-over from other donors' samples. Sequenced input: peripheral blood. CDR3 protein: CASSPRPGTEAFF. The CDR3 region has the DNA TGTGCCAGCAGCCCCCGCCCTGGCACTGAAGCTTTCTTT.